This record covers a single T cell receptor (beta chain). Its antigen is not yet known. This sample was included in a study of T cells expressing NK-cell markers (dated by TCRdb to about 2020). Looking at the study overall: Three sorted T-cell subsets (CD3+CD56+NKG2C+, CD3+CD56+NKG2C- and CD3+CD56-NKG2C+) from several donors had their TCR beta-chain repertoires profiled. Among the eight sequenced donors, seven were HCMV-seropositive and one was HCMV-seronegative. The eight sequenced donors were randomly selected healthy volunteers, three men and five women. Libraries were sequenced as 2 x 150 bp reads on Illumina HiSeq 2000/2500, MiSeq or NextSeq. Points the paper makes about the study in general: Whether the expanded NKG2C-expressing T cell clones were specific for HCMV antigens remained unclear. Those dominant clonotypes were again the most abundant among CD3+CD56-NKG2C+ cells in a handful of donors, at roughly 25-65%. In several donors, the dominant CD3+CD56+NKG2C+ clonotypes were among the top 10 CD8+ clonotypes and accounted for roughly 1.0-7.0% of CD8+ T cells.

Sequencing relied on an Illumina HiSeq 2000. TCR beta cDNA libraries were made by 5'RACE template switching that added a universal primer site and unique molecular identifiers. Synthesis of cDNA was primed from the TCR beta constant segment and was followed by two consecutive PCR amplification steps. The paper's data handling went like this. MIGEC was used to demultiplex reads and group reads by UMI, and MiTCR was used to assemble and quantify clonotypes. To remove erroneous sequences, TCR cDNA sequences were retained only when supported by two or more reads. The tcR package was used for downstream repertoire analysis, and clonotypes were matched between fractions using CDR3 nucleotide sequence together with V segment. VDJmatch was used to annotate antigen specificity against VDJdb, with one amino acid substitution allowed in CDR3. Each entry corresponds to one CDR3 protein sequence from reads that TCRdb reprocessed, and DNA is not given. The V and J calls shown here were made by TCRdb, not taken from the authors' results. The sample's table lists a count of 150,000 to 180,000 distinct CDR3 sequences. The ten largest clones add up to 37% of the sample.

HCMV serostatus was determined by detecting HCMV-specific IgG in serum with a commercial ELISA kit. Ficoll density gradient centrifugation was used to isolate peripheral blood mononuclear cells from blood. The sample consisted of blood T cells: a sorted CD56 or NKG2C T cell subset, CD4+ or CD8+ T cells, or bulk PBMC T cells (not recorded which). The receptor comes from a woman in her fifties or sixties in good health. Donor details come from another sample of the same person, matched by shared clones.

The encoded CDR3 is CATNEGTGPSTDTQYF. The sequence joins TRBV27 to TRBJ2-3; TCRdb's D gene call, TRBD1, goes unchecked for lack of DNA. There are 16 amino acids in the CDR3, from cysteine to phenylalanine inclusive. Only the protein sequence is given. CDR1 and CDR2, per the germline V gene (reference sequence), are MNHEY and SMNVEV.